The 10 T cell receptor beta chains in this list originate from one sample, sequenced in a study of neoadjuvant anti-PD-1 for oral cavity cancer. The data were produced by immunoSEQ multiplex PCR, yet TCRdb's version contains in-frame clones alone and is incomplete. The table shows 15,000 to 20,000 clones, with less than 70% occurring only once. The starting material was PBMCs, obtained before nivolumab (anti-PD-1) treatment. The receptor set was obtained from a person aged 35-79 years with oral cavity squamous cell carcinoma.

This chain joins TRBV10-3 and TRBJ2-2; D is uncertain. Trimming took 0 bases from V and 3 from J, leaving 5 bases between them. The V gene's germline CDR1 is ENHRY and CDR2 SYGVKD. This CDR3 spans 14 amino acids. The CDR3 coding sequence is TGTGCCATCAGTGAGTCGACCTACACCGGGGAGCTGTTTTTT. Translating gives CAISESTYTGELFF.

The V call is TRBV11-2, the J call TRBJ1-2; no firm D call. Germline V gives CDR1 SGHAT, CDR2 FQNNGV. V was trimmed by 5 bases and J by 7 bases, leaving 14 bases between them. The CDR3 covers 13 residues. CDR3 in DNA: TGTGCCAGCAGCCCCCTCCCGGCGCTTGGCTACACCTTC. The encoded protein is CASSPLPALGYTF.

This chain links TRBV5-1 with TRBJ2-6; D ambiguous. V was cut by 0 bases and J by 0 bases, with 16 bases left in between. CDR1 is SGHRS and CDR2 is YFSETQ in the germline V gene. The CDR3 is made up of 19 amino acids. CDR3 coding DNA: TGCGCCAGCAGCTTGGTCGGCCAGACTCCCTTCTCTGGGGCCAACGTCCTGACTTTC. Translating gives CASSLVGQTPFSGANVLTF.

V gene TRBV5-1 combines with J gene TRBJ2-5; TRBD1 is a possible D gene (5 bases). CDR1 and CDR2 from the germline V gene are SGHRS and YFSETQ. The V end was cut by 4 bases, the J end by 0 bases, with 7 bases between. The CDR3 is 13 amino acids. The CDR3 sequence is CASSQDNQETQYF. Here the CDR3 DNA reads TGCGCCAGCAGCCAGGACAACCAAGAGACCCAGTACTTC.

V and J are TRBV19 and TRBJ1-1; 10 bases are a match to TRBD1. With 4 bases clipped from V and 7 bases from J, the junction kept 3 bases outside the gene matches. CDR3 length: 13 residues. Germline V gene sequence: CDR1 LNHDA, CDR2 SQIVND (reference sequence). CDR3 nucleotides: TGTGCCAGTAGTACGGACAGGGGGATTGAAGCTTTCTTT. It specifies CASSTDRGIEAFF.

This chain links TRBV6-1 with TRBJ1-1; D gene uncertain. Germline CDR1 and CDR2: MNHNS and SASEGT. The CDR3 spans 14 residues. The ends were cut back, 5 bases at V and 1 base at J, with 11 bases in the middle. Written as DNA, the CDR3 is TGTGCCAGCAGTCTACGTATCCAGAACACTGAAGCTTTCTTT. Translation: CASSLRIQNTEAFF.

The V call is TRBV11-2, the J call TRBJ1-5; D is undetermined. This CDR3 has 13 residues. CDR1 is SGHAT, CDR2 FQNNGV, per germline. Trimming removed 5 bases at V and 0 bases at J, with 5 bases between. DNA of the CDR3: TGTGCCAGCAGCCCTAATAGCAATCAGCCCCAGCATTTT. Its protein is CASSPNSNQPQHF.

This sequence joins TRBV30 and TRBJ2-7; D remains unclear. Germline V gene sequence: CDR1 GTSNPN, CDR2 SVGIG (reference sequence). There are 13 residues in the CDR3. Deletions cut 4 bases from V and 7 bases from J, with 17 bases between. Written as DNA, the CDR3 is TGTGCCTGGACCCCGGGTCACGCCTGGGAGCAGTACTTC. Its protein product is CAWTPGHAWEQYF.

This clone appeared a few times. The J gene is TRBJ1-1, the V gene TRBV5-6, with 7 bases that match TRBD1. Germline V gene sequence: CDR1 SGHDT, CDR2 YYEEEE. This CDR3 has 12 residues. Germline trimming cut 4 bases from V and 5 bases from J; bases unmatched to any gene: 2. For the CDR3, the DNA is TGTGCCAGCAGCCCAGGGGGGACTGAAGCTTTCTTT. Residues: CASSPGGTEAFF.

The rearrangement uses TRBV29-1 and TRBJ1-3, with D possibly TRBD1 on 6 matching bases. Germline values: CDR1 SQVTM, CDR2 ANQGSEA. The ends were cut back, 4 bases at V and 4 bases at J, with 14 bases in the middle. This CDR3 is built from 14 residues. The CDR3 reads CSVVLRGEGNTIYF. CDR3 coding DNA: TGCAGCGTTGTCCTTAGGGGGGAAGGAAACACCATATATTTT.